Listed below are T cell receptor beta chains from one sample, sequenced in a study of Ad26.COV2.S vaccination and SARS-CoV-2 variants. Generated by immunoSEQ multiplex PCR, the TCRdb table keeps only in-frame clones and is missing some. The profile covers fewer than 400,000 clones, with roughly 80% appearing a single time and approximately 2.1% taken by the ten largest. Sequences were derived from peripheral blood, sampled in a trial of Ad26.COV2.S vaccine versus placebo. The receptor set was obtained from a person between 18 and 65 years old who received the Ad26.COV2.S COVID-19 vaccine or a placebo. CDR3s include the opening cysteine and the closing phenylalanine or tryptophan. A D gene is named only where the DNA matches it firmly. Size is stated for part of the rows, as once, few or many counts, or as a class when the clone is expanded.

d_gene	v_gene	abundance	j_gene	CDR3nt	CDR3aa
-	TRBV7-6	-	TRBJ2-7	TGTGCCAGCAGCCCGCGGGGTACAGGGAATGCCGAGCAGTACTTC	CASSPRGTGNAEQYF
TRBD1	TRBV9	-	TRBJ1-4	TGTGCCAGCAGCCAGGGACAGGGAATCGGGAATGAAAAACTGTTTTTT	CASSQGQGIGNEKLFF
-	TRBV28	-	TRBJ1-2	TGTGCCATAAGGGACAACTATGGCTACACCTTC	CAIRDNYGYTF
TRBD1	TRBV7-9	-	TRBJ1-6	TGTGCCAGCAGCGCCCGGGACAGGGGGTATTCACCCCTCCACTTT	CASSARDRGYSPLHF
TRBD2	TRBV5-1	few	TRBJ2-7	TGCGCCAGCAGCTTAAGCGGGGGGGCAAAGACCGAGCAGTACTTC	CASSLSGGAKTEQYF
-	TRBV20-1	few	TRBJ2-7	TGCAGTGCTGACGGGGGCAGAGGGTCATACTTC	CSADGGRGSYF
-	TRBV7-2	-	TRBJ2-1	TGTGCCAGCAGGCGTTTCAAGGGGAGTGGCAATGAGCAGTTCTTC	CASRRFKGSGNEQFF
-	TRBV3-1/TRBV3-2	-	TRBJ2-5	TGTGCCAGCAGCTCAACTCAAGAGACCCAGTACTTC	CASSSTQETQYF
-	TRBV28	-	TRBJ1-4	TGTGCCAGCAGCGGGGGGGGTGATCGGCTGTTTTTT	CASSGGGDRLFF
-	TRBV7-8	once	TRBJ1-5	TGTGCCAGCAGCGTGGACCTGGGTCAGCCCCAGCATTTT	CASSVDLGQPQHF
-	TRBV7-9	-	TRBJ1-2	TGTGCCAGCGGCACAGGGAATGGCTACACCTTC	CASGTGNGYTF
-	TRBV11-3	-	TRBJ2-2	TGTGCCAGCAGCGACCAGGGGAGGGGCACCGGGGAGCTGTTTTTT	CASSDQGRGTGELFF
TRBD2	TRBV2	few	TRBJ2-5	TGTGCCAGCACCCGTAGCGGGGGACAACAAGAGACCCAGTACTTC	CASTRSGGQQETQYF
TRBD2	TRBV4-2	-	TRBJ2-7	TGTGCCAGCAGCCAAGCAGCTAGCGGGACCTACGAGCAGTACTTC	CASSQAASGTYEQYF
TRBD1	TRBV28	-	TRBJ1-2	TGTGCCAGCAGTCCGGGGACAGGAATCCCTTATGGCTACACCTTC	CASSPGTGIPYGYTF
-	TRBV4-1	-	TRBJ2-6	TGCGCCAGCAGCCCACGCCAGCGCTCTGGGGCCAACGTCCTGACTTTC	CASSPRQRSGANVLTF
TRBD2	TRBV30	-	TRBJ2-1	TGTGCCTGGAGAGATCCCGGGACTAGCGGGGGACTCTACAATGAGCAGTTCTTC	CAWRDPGTSGGLYNEQFF
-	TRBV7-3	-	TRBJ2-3	TGTGCCAGCAGCCGCGGACAGAGCACAGATACGCAGTATTTT	CASSRGQSTDTQYF
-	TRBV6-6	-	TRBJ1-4	TGTGCCAGCAGACAAACCGGGACAAATAATGAAAAACTGTTTTTT	CASRQTGTNNEKLFF
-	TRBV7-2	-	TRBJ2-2	TGTGCCAGCAGCTTAGCAGCTTCGAACACCGGGGAGCTGTTTTTT	CASSLAASNTGELFF
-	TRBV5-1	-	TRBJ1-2	TGCGCCAGCAGCGTGAAAGTTAACTATGGCTACACCTTC	CASSVKVNYGYTF
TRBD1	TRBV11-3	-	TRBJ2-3	TGTGCCAGCAGCACGCCGGGACAGGGGCCAGATACGCAGTATTTT	CASSTPGQGPDTQYF
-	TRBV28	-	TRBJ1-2	TGTGCCAGCAGTCCCAGGGGTGGGAGAGACTATGGCTACACCTTC	CASSPRGGRDYGYTF
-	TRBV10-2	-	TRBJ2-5	TGCGCCAGCAGTGCCGTAGAGACCCAGTACTTC	CASSAVETQYF
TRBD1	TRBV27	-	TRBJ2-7	TGTGCCAGCAGTCCAGACGGGACAGGGGGTTACGAGCAGTACTTC	CASSPDGTGGYEQYF
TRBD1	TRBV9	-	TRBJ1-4	TGTGCCAGCAGCGGTGACAGGGCGGCTGGTGAAAAACTGTTTTTT	CASSGDRAAGEKLFF
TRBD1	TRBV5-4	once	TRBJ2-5	TGTGCCAGCAGCCCGACCGACCGGGACAGGGCGTTGAGAGAGACCCAGTACTTC	CASSPTDRDRALRETQYF
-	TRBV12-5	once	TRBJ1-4	TGTGCTAGTGGACCCCAGGGAACTAATGAAAAACTGTTTTTT	CASGPQGTNEKLFF
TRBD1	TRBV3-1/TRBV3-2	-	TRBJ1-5	TGTGCCAGCAGCCAAGGGACAGGACTTTTTGATAGCAATCAGCCCCAGCATTTT	CASSQGTGLFDSNQPQHF
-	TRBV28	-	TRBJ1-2	TGTGCCAGCAGTGACGACTTCCTGGGAGGCTACACCTTC	CASSDDFLGGYTF
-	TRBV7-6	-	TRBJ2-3	TGTGCCAGCAGCCTCCCCGGTCTCCCTCTCTCGCAGTATTTT	CASSLPGLPLSQYF
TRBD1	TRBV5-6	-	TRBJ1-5	TGTGCCAGCAGTATAAGGGGGCTTGATCAGCCCCAGCATTTT	CASSIRGLDQPQHF
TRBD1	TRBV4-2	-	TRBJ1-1	TGTGCCAGCAGCCAAGATGGGGTGGGGAGGGGGCTGACTGAAGCTTTCTTT	CASSQDGVGRGLTEAFF
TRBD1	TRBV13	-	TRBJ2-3	TGTGCCAGCAGCTCACGACAGGGAACCACAGATACGCAGTATTTT	CASSSRQGTTDTQYF
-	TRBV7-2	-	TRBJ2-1	TGTGCCAGCAGCAAATATTCCGGGACAAGGGCCCTACAATATGAGCAGTTCTTC	CASSKYSGTRALQYEQFF
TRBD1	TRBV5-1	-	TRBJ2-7	TGCGCCAGCAGCCTGGCCGGGACAGGGGGCCACGAGCAGTACTTC	CASSLAGTGGHEQYF
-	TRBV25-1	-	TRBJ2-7	TGTGCCAGCAGTGAAAACAGGTCCGACGTCGGGGCAACCTACGAGCAGTACTTC	CASSENRSDVGATYEQYF
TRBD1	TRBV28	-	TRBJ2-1	TGTGCCAGCAGTGGGGACAGGGGGGACTCCTACAATGAGCAGTTCTTC	CASSGDRGDSYNEQFF
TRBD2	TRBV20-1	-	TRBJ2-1	TGCAGTGCTAGTGGCGGGGGGGCCTACAATGAGCAGTTCTTC	CSASGGGAYNEQFF
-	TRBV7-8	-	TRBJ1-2	TGTGCCAGCAGGCCAAGGGGCGGCTATGGCTACACCTTC	CASRPRGGYGYTF
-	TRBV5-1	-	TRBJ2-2	TGCGCCAGCAGCTTGGTTAGAACAGGGAACACCGGGGAGCTGTTTTTT	CASSLVRTGNTGELFF
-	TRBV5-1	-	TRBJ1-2	TGCGCCAGCAGCCGCCGGACAGTGTCTAACTATGGCTACACCTTC	CASSRRTVSNYGYTF
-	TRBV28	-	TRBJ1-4	TGTGCCAGCAGGTCGACAGGACCAACTAATGAAAAACTGTTTTTT	CASRSTGPTNEKLFF
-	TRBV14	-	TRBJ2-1	TGTGCCAGCAGCCAAGATTCGGGGGTCTCCTACAATGAGCAGTTCTTC	CASSQDSGVSYNEQFF
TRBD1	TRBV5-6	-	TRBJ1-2	TGTGCCAGCAGCCAAATCCGGACAGGGGGAGACTATGGCTACACCTTC	CASSQIRTGGDYGYTF
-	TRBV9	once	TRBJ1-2	TGTGCCAGCAGCGTAGCTTTTGATGGCTACACCTTC	CASSVAFDGYTF
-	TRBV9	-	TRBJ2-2	TGTGCCAGCAGCGTAGGGGCAGGGGATACCGGGGAGCTGTTTTTT	CASSVGAGDTGELFF
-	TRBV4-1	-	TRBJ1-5	TGCGCCAGCAGCCAAGTCGGGGTCAATCAGCCCCAGCATTTT	CASSQVGVNQPQHF